The 10 T cell receptor beta chains reported below all come from one sample, sequenced in a study of identical twins. From the 5' RACE reads, TCRdb called clonotypes with MiXCR, one entry per CDR3 protein. The table has about 240,000 distinct CDR3 sequences, approximately 12% seen once. These data were also reused for a study on yellow fever vaccine responses in identical twins.

Sequencing was carried out using memory (CD45RO+) T cells sorted from blood. Source of these receptors: a woman in her late teens or twenties in good health.

This sequence joins TRBV2 and TRBJ1-1; D perhaps matches TRBD1 (5 bases). Germline loops: CDR1 SNHLY, CDR2 FYNNEI. The CDR3 is made up of 12 amino acids. V shed 5 bases and J shed 7 bases, with 11 bases lying between them. CDR3 in DNA: TGTGCCAGCAGTTCGGGGACCGGTGAAGCTTTCTTT. It encodes CASSSGTGEAFF.

This clonotype came up a few times. The V gene is TRBV19, the J gene TRBJ2-1, with 14 bases aligning to TRBD2. Germline CDR1 and CDR2: LNHDA and SQIVND (reference sequence). V lost 7 bases to trimming and J lost 9 bases; unmatched junction nucleotides: 8. The CDR3 consists of 15 residues. The CDR3 DNA follows: TGTGCCAGTACCTCGACTAGCGGGGGGGTAGGTGAGCAGTTCTTC. Encoded protein: CASTSTSGGVGEQFF.

This clonotype has ten or more counts. J is TRBJ2-1 and V is TRBV7-3; D call uncertain. The CDR3 extends over 15 amino acids. CDR1 and CDR2 from the germline V gene are SGHTA and FQGTGA. V was trimmed by 5 bases and J by 5 bases, leaving 16 bases between them. CDR3 sequence (DNA): TGTGCCAGCAGCCCCACACCCGATCCGAACAATGAGCAGTTCTTC. Protein product: CASSPTPDPNNEQFF.

The gene calls are TRBV11-2 and TRBJ2-4; the match to TRBD2 covers 9 bases. The CDR3 has 11 amino acids. J was trimmed by 16 bases and V by 3 bases; bases with no gene match: 4. Germline values: CDR1 SGHAT, CDR2 FQNNGV. The DNA for the CDR3 is TGTGCCAGCAGCTTGGGGACTAGCAGATACTTC. Translated, it gives CASSLGTSRYF.

Ten or more counts support this clonotype. CDR3 protein: CASSGGAKSNEQFF. DNA of the CDR3: TGTGCCAGCAGTGGAGGGGCTAAGTCTAATGAGCAGTTCTTC. This chain uses TRBV2 with TRBJ2-1, with D perhaps assigned TRBD1 or TRBD2 (5 bases each). CDR1 is SNHLY and CDR2 is FYNNEI in the germline V gene. CDR3 length equals 14 residues. Trimming removed 4 bases from V and 7 bases from J, with 14 bases in between.

Only a few counts were recorded for this clonotype. The chain carries TRBV2 and TRBJ2-6, with D possibly TRBD1 on 5 matching bases. V dropped 4 bases and J dropped 2 bases, with 9 bases sitting between them. Germline assignment: CDR1 SNHLY and CDR2 FYNNEI. The CDR3 is 15 amino acids. The CDR3 loop reads CASSASRAGANVLTF. For the CDR3, the DNA is TGTGCCAGCAGTGCATCCAGGGCTGGGGCCAACGTCCTGACTTTC.

This clonotype has only a few counts. The V and J genes are TRBV11-2 and TRBJ2-5; the D is unclear. The CDR3 runs to 19 residues. In germline, CDR1 is SGHAT, CDR2 FQNNGV. Deletions cut 6 bases from V and 1 base from J, with 27 bases between. In nucleotides, the CDR3 is TGTGCCAGCAGACCCCTCTCGGGTCTTGGTAACAGCTTCCAAGAGACCCAGTACTTC. It encodes CASRPLSGLGNSFQETQYF. The complete variable domain, with remaining parts taken from reference TRBV11-2 and TRBJ2-5, reads EAGVAQSPRYKIIEKRQSVAFWCNPISGHATLYWYQQILGQGPKLLIQFQNNGVVDDSQLPKDRFSAERLKGVDSTLKIQPAKLEDSAVYLCASRPLSGLGNSFQETQYFGPGTRLLVL.

V gene TRBV12-5 combines with J gene TRBJ2-2, with TRBD2 matching over 7 bases. The J segment lost 4 bases and the V segment lost 5 bases, leaving 7 bases of the junction unmatched. CDR3 length equals 15 residues. CDR1 LGHNT and CDR2 FRNRAP come from the germline V gene. The CDR3 spells CASGPGTIGTGELFF. CDR3 bases: TGTGCTAGTGGTCCCGGGACTATCGGCACCGGGGAGCTGTTTTTT. The full variable domain, completed using reference TRBV12-5 and TRBJ2-2, is DARVTQTPRHKVTEMGQEVTMRCQPILGHNTVFWYRQTMMQGLELLAYFRNRAPLDDSGMPKDRFSAEMPDATLATLKIQPSEPRDSAVYFCASGPGTIGTGELFFGEGSRLTVL.

V gene TRBV12-3 or TRBV12-4 combines with J gene TRBJ2-3, with D perhaps matching TRBD2 (5 bases). This CDR3 is 16 amino acids long. V gave up 5 bases and J gave up 1 base, with 16 bases separating them. CDR3 sequence: CASSRAGGQGTDTQYF. The CDR3 region has the DNA TGTGCCAGCAGTAGGGCGGGTGGGCAAGGCACAGATACGCAGTATTTT.

This clonotype was seen a handful of times. The chain is built from TRBV3-1 and TRBJ1-2, with TRBD1 as a possible D gene (5 bases). CDR1 is LGHDT, CDR2 YNNKEL, per germline (reference sequence). CDR3 length equals 11 residues. V was trimmed by 0 bases and J by 11 bases, leaving 7 bases between them. The CDR3, as DNA: TGTGCCAGCAGCCAAGAAAGGGGTTACACCTTC. Translation: CASSQERGYTF.